This TCR beta chain was obtained from a study of T cell changes during pregnancy in multiple sclerosis. The data were produced by immunoSEQ multiplex PCR, yet TCRdb's version contains in-frame clones alone and is incomplete. The repertoire holds tens of thousands of clones, roughly 90% seen once, with around 9.5% in the top ten. This CDR3 contains 15 residues. The V gene's germline CDR1 is MNHEY and CDR2 SVGAGI. V dropped 2 bases and J dropped 4; count of bases not matched to a gene: 5. This rearrangement joins TRBV6-5 to TRBJ1-2, with 9 bases aligning to TRBD1. The source was peripheral blood, collected after pregnancy. The clonotype was recovered from a female donor in good health, enrolled as a control in a pregnancy study. CDR3 sequence: CASSYKDRGLYGYTF. The CDR3 nucleotides read TGTGCCAGCAGTTACAAGGACAGGGGTCTCTATGGCTACACCTTC.